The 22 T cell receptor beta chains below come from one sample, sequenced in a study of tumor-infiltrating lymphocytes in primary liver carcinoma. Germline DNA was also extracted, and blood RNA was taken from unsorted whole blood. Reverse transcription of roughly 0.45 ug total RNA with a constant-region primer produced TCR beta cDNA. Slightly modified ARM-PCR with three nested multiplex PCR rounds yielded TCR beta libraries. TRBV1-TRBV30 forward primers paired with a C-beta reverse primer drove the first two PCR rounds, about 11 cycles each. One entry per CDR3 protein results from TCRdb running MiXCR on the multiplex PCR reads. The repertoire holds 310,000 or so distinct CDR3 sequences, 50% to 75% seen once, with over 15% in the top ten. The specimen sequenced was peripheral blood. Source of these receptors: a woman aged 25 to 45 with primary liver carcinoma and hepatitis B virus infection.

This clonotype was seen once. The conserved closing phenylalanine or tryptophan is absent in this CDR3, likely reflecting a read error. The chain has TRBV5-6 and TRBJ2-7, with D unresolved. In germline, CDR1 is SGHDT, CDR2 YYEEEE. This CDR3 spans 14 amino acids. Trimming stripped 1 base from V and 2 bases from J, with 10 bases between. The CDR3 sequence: CASSLWLLPYEQYI. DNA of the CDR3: TGTGCCAGCAGCTTGTGGCTCCTGCCCTACGAGCAGTACATC.

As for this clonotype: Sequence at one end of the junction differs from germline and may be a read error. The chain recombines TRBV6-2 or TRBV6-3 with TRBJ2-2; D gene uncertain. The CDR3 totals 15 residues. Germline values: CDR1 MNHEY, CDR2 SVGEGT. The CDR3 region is CASRRSGTDTGELFF. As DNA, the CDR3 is TGTGCCAGCCGCCGGAGTGGAACTGACACTGGGGAGCTGTTTTTT.

CDR3 DNA sequence: TGTGCCAGCAGCCAACTGGGAGGGTTAGTCTTTAGTGAGCAGTTCTTC. This translates into CASSQLGGLVFSEQFF. The J gene is TRBJ2-1, the V gene TRBV4-2, with 7 bases fitting TRBD2. Germline V gives CDR1 LGHNA, CDR2 YNFKEQ. The CDR3 is 16 residues long. The J segment lost 9 bases and the V segment lost 2 bases, leaving 13 bases of the junction unmatched.

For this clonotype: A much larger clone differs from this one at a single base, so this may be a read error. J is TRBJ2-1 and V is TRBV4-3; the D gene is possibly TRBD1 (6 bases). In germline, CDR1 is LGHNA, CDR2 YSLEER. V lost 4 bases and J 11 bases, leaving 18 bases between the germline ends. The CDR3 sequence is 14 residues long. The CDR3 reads CASSREFGGRKQFF. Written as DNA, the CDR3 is TGCGCCAGCAGCCGGGAATTTGGGGGCAGGAAGCAGTTCTTC.

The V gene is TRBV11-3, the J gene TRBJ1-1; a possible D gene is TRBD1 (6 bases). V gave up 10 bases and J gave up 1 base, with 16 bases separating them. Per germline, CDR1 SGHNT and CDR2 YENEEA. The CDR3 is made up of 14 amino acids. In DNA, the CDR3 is TGTGCCAACAGTGCACAGGGCCAGAACACTGAAGCTTTCTTT. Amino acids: CANSAQGQNTEAFF.

CDR3: CANSHQFSGSSHNEQFF. CDR3 coding DNA: TGTGCCAACAGCCACCAATTTAGTGGGAGTTCCCACAATGAGCAGTTCTTC. The V call is TRBV28, the J call TRBJ2-1, with TRBD2 as a possible D gene (5 bases). Per germline, CDR1 MDHEN and CDR2 SYDVKM. Trimming removed 10 bases from V and 5 bases from J, with 27 bases in between. The CDR3 spans 17 residues.

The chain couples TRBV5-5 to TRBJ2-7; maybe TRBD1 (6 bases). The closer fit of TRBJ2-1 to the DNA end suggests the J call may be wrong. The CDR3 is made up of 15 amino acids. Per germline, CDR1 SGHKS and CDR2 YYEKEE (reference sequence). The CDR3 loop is CASSMVQGSRYEQFF. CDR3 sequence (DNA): TGTGCCAGCAGCATGGTTCAGGGGAGTCGCTACGAGCAGTTCTTC.

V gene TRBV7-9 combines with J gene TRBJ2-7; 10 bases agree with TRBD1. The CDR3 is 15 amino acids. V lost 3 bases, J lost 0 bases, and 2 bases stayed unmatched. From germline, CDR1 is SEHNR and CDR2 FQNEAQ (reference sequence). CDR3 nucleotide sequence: TGTGCCAGCAGCTTGGGACAGGGGACCTCCTACGAGCAGTACTTC. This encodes CASSLGQGTSYEQYF.

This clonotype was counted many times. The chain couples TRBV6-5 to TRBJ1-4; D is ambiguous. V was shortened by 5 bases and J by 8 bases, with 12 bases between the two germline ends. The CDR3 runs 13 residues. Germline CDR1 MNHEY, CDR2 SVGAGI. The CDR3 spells CASSPEGREKLFF. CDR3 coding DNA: TGTGCCAGCAGTCCCGAGGGCCGAGAAAAACTGTTTTTT.

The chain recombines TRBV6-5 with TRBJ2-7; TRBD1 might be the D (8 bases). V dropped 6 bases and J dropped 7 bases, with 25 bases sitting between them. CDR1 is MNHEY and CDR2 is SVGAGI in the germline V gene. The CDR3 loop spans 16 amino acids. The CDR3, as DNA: TGTGCCAGCAGACGGACAGGGCGCGGGGGAGGGGGTGAGCAGTACTTC. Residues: CASRRTGRGGGGEQYF.

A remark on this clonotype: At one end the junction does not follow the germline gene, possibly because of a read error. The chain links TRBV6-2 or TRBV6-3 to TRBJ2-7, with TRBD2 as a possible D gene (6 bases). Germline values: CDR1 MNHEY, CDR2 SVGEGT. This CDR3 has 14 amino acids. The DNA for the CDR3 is TGTGCCTGCAGTTACGGGGGACCCACTTACGAGCAGTACTTC. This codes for CACSYGGPTYEQYF.

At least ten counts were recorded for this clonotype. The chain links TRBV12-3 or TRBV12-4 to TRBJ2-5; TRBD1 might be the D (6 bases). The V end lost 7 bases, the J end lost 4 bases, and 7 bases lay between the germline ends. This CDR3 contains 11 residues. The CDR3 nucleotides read TGTGCCAGCAAAGGGGGAGAGACCCAGTACTTC. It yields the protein CASKGGETQYF.

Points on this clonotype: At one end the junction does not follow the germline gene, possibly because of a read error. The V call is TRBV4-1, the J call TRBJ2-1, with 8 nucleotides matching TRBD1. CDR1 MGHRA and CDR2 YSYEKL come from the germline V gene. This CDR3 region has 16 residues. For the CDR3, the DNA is TGCCCCAGCAGCCAAGTCTGGACAGGGACCTACAATGAGCAGTTCTTC. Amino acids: CPSSQVWTGTYNEQFF.

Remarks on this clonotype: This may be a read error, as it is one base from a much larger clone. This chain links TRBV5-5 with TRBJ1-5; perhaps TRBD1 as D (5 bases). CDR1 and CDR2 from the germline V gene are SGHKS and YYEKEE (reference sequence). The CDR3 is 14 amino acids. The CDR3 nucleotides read TGTGCCAGCTGCTTCCGGGACGGAAATCAGCCCCAGCATTTT. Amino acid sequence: CASCFRDGNQPQHF.

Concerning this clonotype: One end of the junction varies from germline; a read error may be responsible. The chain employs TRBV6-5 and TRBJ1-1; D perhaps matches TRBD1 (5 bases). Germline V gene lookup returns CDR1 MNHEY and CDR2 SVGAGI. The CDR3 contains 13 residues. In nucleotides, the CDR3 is TGTGCCAGCAGTCCCCGGGGCAGGGCCGAAGCTCTCTTT. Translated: CASSPRGRAEALF.

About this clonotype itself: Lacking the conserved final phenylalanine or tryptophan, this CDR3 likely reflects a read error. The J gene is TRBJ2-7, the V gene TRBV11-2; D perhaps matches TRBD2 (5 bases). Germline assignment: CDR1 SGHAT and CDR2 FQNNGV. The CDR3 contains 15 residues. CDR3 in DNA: TGTTCCAGCAGCTTAGGAGCTGGGAGTGCCTACGAGCAGTACTCC. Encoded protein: CSSSLGAGSAYEQYS.

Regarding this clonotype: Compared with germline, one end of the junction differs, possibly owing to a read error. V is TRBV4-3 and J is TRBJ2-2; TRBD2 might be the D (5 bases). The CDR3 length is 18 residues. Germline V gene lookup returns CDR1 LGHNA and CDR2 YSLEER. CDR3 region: CASNQGSFLAVNTGELFF. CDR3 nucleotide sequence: TGCGCCAGCAACCAAGGGTCTTTTCTAGCAGTGAACACCGGGGAGCTGTTTTTT.

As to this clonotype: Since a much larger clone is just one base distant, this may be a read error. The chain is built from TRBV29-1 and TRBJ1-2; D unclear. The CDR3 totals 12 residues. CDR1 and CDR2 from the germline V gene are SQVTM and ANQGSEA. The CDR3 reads CSARDGNYGHTF. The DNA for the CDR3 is TGCAGCGCCCGAGACGGTAACTATGGCCACACCTTC.

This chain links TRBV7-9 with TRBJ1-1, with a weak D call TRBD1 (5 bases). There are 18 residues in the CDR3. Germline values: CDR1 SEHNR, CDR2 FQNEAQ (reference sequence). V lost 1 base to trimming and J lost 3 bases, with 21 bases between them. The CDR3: CASSLGAVRAYVDTEAFF. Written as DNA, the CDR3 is TGTGCCAGCAGCTTAGGGGCTGTCAGGGCGTATGTTGACACTGAAGCTTTCTTT.

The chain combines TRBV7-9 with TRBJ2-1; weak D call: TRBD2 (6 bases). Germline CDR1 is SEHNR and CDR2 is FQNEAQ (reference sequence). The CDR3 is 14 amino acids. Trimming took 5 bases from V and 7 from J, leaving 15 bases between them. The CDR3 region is CASSSSGRRNEQFF. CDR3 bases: TGTGCCAGCAGCAGTAGCGGTCGGCGGAATGAGCAGTTCTTC.

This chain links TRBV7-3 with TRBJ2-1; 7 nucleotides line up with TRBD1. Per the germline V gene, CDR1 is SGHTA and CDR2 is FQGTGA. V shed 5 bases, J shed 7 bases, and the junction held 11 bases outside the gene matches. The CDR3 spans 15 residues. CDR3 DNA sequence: TGTGCCAGCAGCCCCTCCGGGACAGAAAGAAATGAGCAGTTCTTC. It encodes CASSPSGTERNEQFF.

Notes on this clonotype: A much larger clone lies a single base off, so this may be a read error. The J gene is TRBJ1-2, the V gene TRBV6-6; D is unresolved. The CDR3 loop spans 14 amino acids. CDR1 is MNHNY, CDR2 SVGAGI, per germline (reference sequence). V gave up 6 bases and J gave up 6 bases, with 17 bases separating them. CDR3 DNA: TGTGCCAGCAGACCCTCCGGGGTGGCTGATGGCTACACCTTC. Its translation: CASRPSGVADGYTF.